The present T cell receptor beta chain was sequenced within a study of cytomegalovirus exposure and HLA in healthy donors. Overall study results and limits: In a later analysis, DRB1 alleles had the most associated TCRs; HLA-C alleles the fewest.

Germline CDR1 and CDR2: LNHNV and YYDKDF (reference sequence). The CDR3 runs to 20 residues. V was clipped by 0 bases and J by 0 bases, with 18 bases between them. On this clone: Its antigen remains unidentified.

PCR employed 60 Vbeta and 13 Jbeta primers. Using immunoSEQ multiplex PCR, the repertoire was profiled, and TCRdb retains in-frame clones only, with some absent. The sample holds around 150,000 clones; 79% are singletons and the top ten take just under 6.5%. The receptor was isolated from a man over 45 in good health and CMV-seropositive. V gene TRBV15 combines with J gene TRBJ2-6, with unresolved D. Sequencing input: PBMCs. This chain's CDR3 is CATSRDRVGHRPSGANVLTF. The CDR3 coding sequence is TGTGCCACCAGCAGAGATCGGGTAGGCCACCGCCCCTCTGGGGCCAACGTCCTGACTTTC.